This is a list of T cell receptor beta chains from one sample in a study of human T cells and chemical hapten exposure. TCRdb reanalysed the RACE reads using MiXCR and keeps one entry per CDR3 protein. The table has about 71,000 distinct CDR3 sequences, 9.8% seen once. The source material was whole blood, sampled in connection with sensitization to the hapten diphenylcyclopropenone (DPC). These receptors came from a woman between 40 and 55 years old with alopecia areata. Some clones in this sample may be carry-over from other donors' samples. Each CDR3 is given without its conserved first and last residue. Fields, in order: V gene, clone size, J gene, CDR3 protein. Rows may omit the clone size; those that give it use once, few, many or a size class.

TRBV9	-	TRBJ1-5	ASSVGAGTQPQH
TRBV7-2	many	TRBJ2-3	ASSFPSGSYPTDTQY
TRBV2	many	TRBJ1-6	ASGGGTLNSPLH
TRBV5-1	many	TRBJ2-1	ASSMGGSNEQF
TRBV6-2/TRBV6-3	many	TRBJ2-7	ASSSQQGLEQY
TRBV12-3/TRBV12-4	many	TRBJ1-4	ASSLKENEKLF
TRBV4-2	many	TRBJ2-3	ASSQAGGTDTQY
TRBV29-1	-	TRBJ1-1	SAAVNTEAF
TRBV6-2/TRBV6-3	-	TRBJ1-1	ATSYRAAEAF
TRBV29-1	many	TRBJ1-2	SAEPGGYGYT
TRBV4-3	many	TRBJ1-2	ASSQDKALRDGYT
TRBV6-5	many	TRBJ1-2	ASSYSSPGIYGYT
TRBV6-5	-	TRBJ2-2	ASSKGDRDTGELF
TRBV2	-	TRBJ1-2	ASSERVVSGYT
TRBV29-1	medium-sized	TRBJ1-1	SSFSGQHEAF
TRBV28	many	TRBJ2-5	ASRRGEGPETQY
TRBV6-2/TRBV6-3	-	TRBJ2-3	ASSYRTGVTDTQY
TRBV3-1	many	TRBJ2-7	ASSQEGYRGRSYEQY
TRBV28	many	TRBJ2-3	ASSLTADTQY
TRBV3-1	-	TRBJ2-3	ASSKSVSQDTQY
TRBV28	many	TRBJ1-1	ASSPIPTGVAF
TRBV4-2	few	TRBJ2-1	ASSPQFRRGATYNEQF
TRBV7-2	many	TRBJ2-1	ASSPVVNEQF
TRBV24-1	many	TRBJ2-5	ATASGETQY
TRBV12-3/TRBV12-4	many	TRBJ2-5	ASSSRDFQETQY
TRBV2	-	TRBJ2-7	ASILEIAGEQY
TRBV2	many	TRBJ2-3	ASSRLAGDTQY
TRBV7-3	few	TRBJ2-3	ASSPSPTVGGTQY
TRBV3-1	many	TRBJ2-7	ASSQGTSGGYEQY
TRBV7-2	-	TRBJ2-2	ASSPARQAELF
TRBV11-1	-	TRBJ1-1	ASRPTGTHTEAF
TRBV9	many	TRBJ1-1	ASSVAQRGTEAF
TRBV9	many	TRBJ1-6	ASSVEGGLSSYNSPLH
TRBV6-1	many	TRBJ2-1	ASTGLAGAGNNEQF
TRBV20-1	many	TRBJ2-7	SARGQADVNEQY
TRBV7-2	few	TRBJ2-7	ASSQPFYEQY
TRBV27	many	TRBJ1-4	ASSLSKANEKLF
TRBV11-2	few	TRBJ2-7	ASSTDYGEQY
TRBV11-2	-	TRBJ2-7	ASSPTGDSYEQY
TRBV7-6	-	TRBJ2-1	ASSLLQGLAGGNEQF
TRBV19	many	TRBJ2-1	ASSIEGRAYNEQF
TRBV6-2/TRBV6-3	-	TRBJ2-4	ASSYVQGENIQY
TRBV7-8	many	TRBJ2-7	ASSLQAGVSYEQY
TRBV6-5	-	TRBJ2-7	ASSWDRDYEQY
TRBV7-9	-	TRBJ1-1	ANSRQGNTEAF
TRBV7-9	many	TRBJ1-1	ASSSPTGLPLGNTEAF
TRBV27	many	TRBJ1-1	ASSLWEGTEAF
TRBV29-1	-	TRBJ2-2	SALFPRGTGELF
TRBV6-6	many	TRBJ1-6	ASSYSLGQTNSPLH
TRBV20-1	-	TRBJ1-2	SAAIGFGNYGYT
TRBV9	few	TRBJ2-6	ASSVAGANVLT
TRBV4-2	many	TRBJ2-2	ASRKAGETGELF
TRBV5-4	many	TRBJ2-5	ASSLAGNQETQY